Below, one TCR beta chain is given with its context. What it binds is not known. This sample was included in a study of CD8+ T cells in alopecia areata. Across the study: Treatment comprised oral tofacitinib, 5 to 10 mg twice daily, in treated patients.

Trimming pared 6 bases from V and 3 bases from J, leaving 15 bases between. The CDR3 spans 15 residues. CDR1 MGHDK and CDR2 SYGVNS come from the germline V gene. Study-wide points: The study found higher clonality in lesional than normal scalp, especially in alopecia totalis/universalis. Normal skin contains resident alphabeta T cells, and these are also sequenced in scalp samples.

Following extraction, RNA underwent reverse transcription to cDNA, which served as the sequencing template. Measured with immunoSEQ multiplex PCR; TCRdb has only the in-frame clones, and not every one. The sample has about 200,000 clones, 50% to 70% seen once. The investigators collected lesional scalp punch biopsies and peripheral blood from alopecia areata patients. Sequencing used CD4+ T cells sorted from blood, obtained at week 0. This chain uses TRBV25-1 with TRBJ2-1; D possibly corresponds to TRBD2 (5 bases). The receptor was derived from a human donor with alopecia areata. CDR3 bases: TGTGCCAGCAGGATAACTAGTCTTTTCTACAATGAGCAGTTCTTC. Residues: CASRITSLFYNEQFF.